This T cell receptor beta chain is drawn from a study of read filtering for tumor transcriptome and immune sequencing. On the study more broadly: IR-seq gave about 3.5 to 11 million TCR reads per sample; RNA-seq gave roughly 80 to 1,300.

V was clipped by 4 bases and J by 2 bases, with 12 bases between them. Germline V gene data show CDR1 as DFQATT and CDR2 as SNEGSKA (reference sequence). This CDR3 has 13 residues. This clonotype came up many times. From 300 to 400 ng of RNA, a library with molecular barcoded alpha/delta and beta/gamma adaptors was made. A single record per CDR3 protein comes from TCRdb applying MiXCR to the reads. Here the sample spans 100,000 to 150,000 distinct CDR3 sequences, approximately 13% being singletons. The specimen sequenced was a population of CD138-negative cells sorted from bone marrow. The source of this sequence is a donor at least 40 years old with multiple myeloma. The V gene is TRBV20-1, the J gene TRBJ2-7; the D call may be TRBD1 or TRBD2 (5 bases each). The CDR3 region has the DNA TGCAGTGCTATCTCCGGGACCCCCTACGAGCAGTACTTC. Its protein is CSAISGTPYEQYF.